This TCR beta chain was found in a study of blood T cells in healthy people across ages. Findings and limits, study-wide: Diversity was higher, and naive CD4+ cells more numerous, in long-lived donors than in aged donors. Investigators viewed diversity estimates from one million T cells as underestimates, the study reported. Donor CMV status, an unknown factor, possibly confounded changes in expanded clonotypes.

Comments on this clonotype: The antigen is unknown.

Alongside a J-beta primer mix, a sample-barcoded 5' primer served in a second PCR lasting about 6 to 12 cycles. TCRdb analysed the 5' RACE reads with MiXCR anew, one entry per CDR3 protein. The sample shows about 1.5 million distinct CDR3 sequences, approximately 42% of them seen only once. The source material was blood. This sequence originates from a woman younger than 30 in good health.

The CDR3 nucleotides are TGTGCCAGCAGCCACACGACAGGGGAGAGGGGCTACACCTTC. Protein: CASSHTTGERGYTF. The genes are TRBV3-1 and TRBJ1-2; 8 positions agree with TRBD1. CDR1 is LGHDT and CDR2 is YNNKEL in the germline V gene (reference sequence). This CDR3 has 14 residues. After removal of 3 bases from V and 8 bases from J, the junction contained 8 bases not matched to a gene.